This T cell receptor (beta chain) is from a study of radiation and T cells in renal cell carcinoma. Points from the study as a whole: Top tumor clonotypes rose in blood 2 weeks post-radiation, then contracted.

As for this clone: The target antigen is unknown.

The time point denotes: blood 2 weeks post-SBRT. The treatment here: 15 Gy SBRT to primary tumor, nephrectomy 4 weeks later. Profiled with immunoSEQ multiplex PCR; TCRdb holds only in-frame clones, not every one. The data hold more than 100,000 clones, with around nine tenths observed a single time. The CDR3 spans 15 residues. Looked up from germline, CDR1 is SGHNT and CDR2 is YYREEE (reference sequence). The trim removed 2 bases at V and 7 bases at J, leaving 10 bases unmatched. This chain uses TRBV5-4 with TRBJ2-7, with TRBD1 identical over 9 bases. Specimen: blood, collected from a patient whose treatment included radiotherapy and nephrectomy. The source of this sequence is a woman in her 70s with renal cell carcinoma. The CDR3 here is CASSFVNRGRREQYF. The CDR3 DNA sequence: TGTGCCAGCAGCTTTGTTAACAGGGGGCGGAGGGAGCAGTACTTC.